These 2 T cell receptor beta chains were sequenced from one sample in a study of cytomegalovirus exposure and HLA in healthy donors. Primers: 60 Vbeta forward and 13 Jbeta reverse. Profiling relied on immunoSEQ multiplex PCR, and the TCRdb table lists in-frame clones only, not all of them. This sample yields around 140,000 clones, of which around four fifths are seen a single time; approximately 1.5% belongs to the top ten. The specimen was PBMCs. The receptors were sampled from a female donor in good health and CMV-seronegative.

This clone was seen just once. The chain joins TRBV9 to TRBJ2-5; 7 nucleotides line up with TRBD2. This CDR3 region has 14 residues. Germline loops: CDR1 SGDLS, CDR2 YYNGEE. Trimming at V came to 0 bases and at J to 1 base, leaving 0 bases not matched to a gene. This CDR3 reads CASSVASGQETQYF. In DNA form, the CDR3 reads TGTGCCAGCAGCGTAGCTAGCGGCCAAGAGACCCAGTACTTC.

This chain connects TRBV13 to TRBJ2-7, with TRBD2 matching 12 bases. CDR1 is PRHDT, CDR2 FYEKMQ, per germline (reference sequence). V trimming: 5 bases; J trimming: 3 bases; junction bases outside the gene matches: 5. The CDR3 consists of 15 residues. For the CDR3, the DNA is TGTGCCAGCAGCAGAGGGACTAGCGGGCTCTACGAGCAGTACTTC. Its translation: CASSRGTSGLYEQYF.